These T cell receptor beta chains were read from a single sample in a study of molecular identifiers for immune sequencing clone quantification. In TCRdb, the PCR reads were re-called with MiXCR into one record per CDR3 protein. The data show about 630,000 distinct CDR3 sequences, with approximately 24% seen just once and about 0.8% held by the top ten. Specimen: naive CD8+ T cells from blood, with Jurkat cell RNA spiked in. These receptors were taken from a human donor in good health. Some libraries in this study had Jurkat cell RNA spiked in. The CDR3 runs from the conserved cysteine through the conserved F or W. Each record gives: J gene, V gene, D gene, clone size, CDR3 DNA, CDR3 protein. The D gene is left open where the match is weak. Size is stated for part of the rows, as once, few or many counts, or as a class when the clone is expanded.

TRBJ2-1,TRBV6-4,.,.,TGTGCCAGCAGTGACTCGAGTGTTCTCGGGCAGTTCTTC,CASSDSSVLGQFF
TRBJ1-5,TRBV7-2,.,many,TGTGCCAGCAGCTTCGGGGCTTATAGCAATCAGCCCCAGCATTTT,CASSFGAYSNQPQHF
TRBJ2-1,TRBV7-2,.,many,TGTGCCAGCAGCGGCCGGGACACCTCGTTAGATGAGCAGTTCTTC,CASSGRDTSLDEQFF
TRBJ1-5,TRBV4-1,.,many,TGCGCCAGCAGCCAAGTTGTGACCCAAGGGGATCAGCCCCAGCATTTT,CASSQVVTQGDQPQHF
TRBJ2-4,TRBV7-9,.,.,TGTGCCAGCAGCGACTCTGGACCCAAAACCATTCAGTACTTC,CASSDSGPKTIQYF
TRBJ1-2,TRBV6-2/TRBV6-3,TRBD1,.,TGTGCCAGCAGTTACCGGACGGACAGGCCAAGTCCGCTCTTC,CASSYRTDRPSPLF
TRBJ2-2,TRBV20-1,.,.,TGCAGTGCTAGCACTGACCCGGGGTCCGGGGAGCTGTTTTTT,CSASTDPGSGELFF
TRBJ2-1,TRBV14,TRBD1,many,TGTGCCAGCAGCCTACAGGGGGTGTACAATGAGCAGTTCTTC,CASSLQGVYNEQFF
TRBJ2-1,TRBV7-2,.,.,TGTGCCAGCAGCTGGTCGGGACTTTACAATGAGCAGTTCTTC,CASSWSGLYNEQFF
TRBJ2-7,TRBV19,TRBD2,few,TGTGCCACCCCCTTGGAGCGGGAGACTCTATCCTACGAGCAGTACTTC,CATPLERETLSYEQYF
TRBJ2-7,TRBV20-1,TRBD2,many,TGCAGTGCTAGAGATCGGGGGGGGCAATCGTACGAGCAGTACTTC,CSARDRGGQSYEQYF
TRBJ2-2,TRBV28,.,.,TGTGCCAGCAGTTTTCAGACCGTGACCGGGGAGCTGTTTTTT,CASSFQTVTGELFF
TRBJ1-1,TRBV29-1,.,many,TGCAGCGTGCAATTTTTGGGGGGGGAATTGAACACTGAAGCTTTCTTT,CSVQFLGGELNTEAFF
TRBJ1-1,TRBV16,TRBD1,many,TGTGCCAGCAGCCAGACTACAGGGGGGTTGAACACTGAAGCTTTCTTT,CASSQTTGGLNTEAFF
TRBJ1-2,TRBV19,TRBD1,few,TGTGCCAGTAGTCCGGACAGGGGTTTAACACCTAACTATGGCTACACCTTC,CASSPDRGLTPNYGYTF
TRBJ2-3,TRBV20-1,.,many,TGCAGTGCTCCCCACCCCCTCACAGATACGCAGTATTTT,CSAPHPLTDTQYF
TRBJ2-7,TRBV20-1,.,.,TGCAGTGCTAGAGATTTTGAGACCTACGAGCAGTACTTC,CSARDFETYEQYF
TRBJ2-6,TRBV3-1,TRBD1,few,TGTGCCAGCAGCCAAATACGGGACAGCCCCTCTGGGGCCAACGTCCTGACTTTC,CASSQIRDSPSGANVLTF
TRBJ2-1,TRBV12-3/TRBV12-4,.,.,TGTGCCAGCACCCTCCCACAGGGTCCTGAGCAGTTCTTC,CASTLPQGPEQFF
TRBJ2-7,TRBV29-1,TRBD1,.,TGCAGCGTGCGAACAGACAGGGCTTCCTACGAGCAGTACTTC,CSVRTDRASYEQYF
TRBJ1-1,TRBV12-3/TRBV12-4,.,few,TGTGCCAGCAGTTTAAGGGATTGGGGGGACACTGAAGCTTTCTTT,CASSLRDWGDTEAFF
TRBJ2-7,TRBV20-1,.,.,TGCAGTGCTAGGGAGGGCATCCACGAGCAGTACTTC,CSAREGIHEQYF